This TCR beta chain was captured in a study of blood T cells in healthy people across ages. Notes on the study in general: Older age went with lower TCR beta diversity per million T cells, in a roughly linear way. Long-lived and aged donors differed, with more naive CD4+ cells and higher diversity in the long-lived.

With a J-beta primer mix and a sample-barcoded 5' primer, a second PCR ran about 7 to 12 cycles. No fewer than 3 million CDR3-containing paired-end reads came from each sample. MiXCR, applied by TCRdb to the 5' RACE reads, yields one record per CDR3 protein. The table has approximately 1.5 million distinct CDR3 sequences, less than 45% seen once. Each donor supplied roughly 9 milliliters of peripheral blood. This clonotype was detected only a few times. The antigen remains undetermined. The CDR3 covers 20 residues. Germline CDR1 is MGHRA and CDR2 is YSYEKL. Trimming took 0 bases from V and 1 from J, leaving 24 bases between them.

The rearrangement joins TRBV4-1 to TRBJ1-1; D gene ambiguous. The source material was blood. The clonotype comes from a woman under 30 in good health. As DNA, the CDR3 is TGCGCCAGCAGCCAAGAGTTTTGGGTCAGGTCCCGTCGAGCGAACACTGAAGCTTTCTTT. Protein sequence: CASSQEFWVRSRRANTEAFF.